The 8 T cell receptor beta chains below come from one sample, sequenced in a study of blood T cell repertoires in COVID-19. Clones were sequenced by immunoSEQ multiplex PCR, and TCRdb holds only the in-frame ones, with some missing. The table includes more than 350,000 clones, about 88% detected once. Sequences were obtained from PBMCs or T cells enriched from blood (not recorded which). These receptors were taken from a woman under 30 who had been exposed to COVID-19.

V usage is TRBV3-1 (or the pseudogene TRBV3-2) and J usage is TRBJ2-7, with D unclear. The length of the CDR3 is 13 residues. The germline V gene has CDR1 LGHDT and CDR2 YNNKEL (reference sequence). Between the trimmed V and J ends, which lost 3 bases and 2 bases, there was a span of 8 bases. Here the CDR3 reads CASSQTNTYEQYF. CDR3 nucleotides: TGTGCCAGCAGCCAGACAAATACCTACGAGCAGTACTTC.

The CDR3 DNA reads as TGTGCCAGTAGTATACAGGGCGAAAAACTGTTTTTT. Encoded protein: CASSIQGEKLFF. V gene TRBV19 combines with J gene TRBJ1-4; a possible D gene is TRBD1 (5 bases). Germline CDR1 and CDR2: LNHDA and SQIVND (reference sequence). Trimming left V 2 bases short and J 8 bases short, with 6 bases between. The CDR3 length is 12 residues. The whole variable domain, remainder taken from reference TRBV19 and TRBJ1-4, is DGGITQSPKYLFRKEGQNVTLSCEQNLNHDAMYWYRQDPGQGLRLIYYSQIVNDFQKGDIAEGYSVSREKKESFPLTVTSAQKNPTAFYLCASSIQGEKLFFGSGTQLSVL.

The chain combines TRBV28 with TRBJ2-1; unclear D gene. V lost 4 bases and J 9 bases, leaving 16 bases between the germline ends. Germline V gene data show CDR1 as MDHEN and CDR2 as SYDVKM. The CDR3 covers 14 residues. CDR3 in DNA: TGTGCCAGCAGTTCAAGACTGGGTTTGATTGAGCAGTTCTTC. Translating gives CASSSRLGLIEQFF.

This sequence joins TRBV5-1 and TRBJ2-5; 10 nucleotides agree with TRBD1. The CDR3 is 14 amino acids. Looked up from germline, CDR1 is SGHRS and CDR2 is YFSETQ. V dropped 4 bases and J dropped 7; count of bases not matched to a gene: 7. This CDR3 is CASSDGTGEGTQYF. In nucleotides, the CDR3 is TGCGCCAGCAGCGACGGGACAGGGGAGGGGACCCAGTACTTC. The variable domain in full, with the rest retrieved from reference TRBV5-1 and TRBJ2-5, is KAGVTQTPRYLIKTRGQQVTLSCSPISGHRSVSWYQQTPGQGLQFLFEYFSETQRNKGNFPGRFSGRQFSNSRSEMNVSTLELGDSALYLCASSDGTGEGTQYFGPGTRLLVL.

The chain couples TRBV25-1 to TRBJ2-3; D is uncertain. In germline, CDR1 is MGHDK, CDR2 SYGVNS. Trimming pared 3 bases from V and 6 bases from J, leaving 13 bases between. The CDR3 covers 14 residues. The CDR3: CASSDGLGLDTQYF. The CDR3 DNA is TGTGCCAGCAGTGACGGCCTGGGCTTGGATACGCAGTATTTT.

CDR3 residues: CASSTSTSSGRASEQFF. DNA of the CDR3: TGTGCCAGTAGTACGTCAACTTCAAGCGGGAGGGCCTCTGAGCAGTTCTTC. The chain has TRBV19 and TRBJ2-1; 10 positions match TRBD2. The CDR3 length is 17 residues. Germline V gene lookup returns CDR1 LNHDA and CDR2 SQIVND (reference sequence). Unmatched junction bases numbered 15, after V lost 4 bases and J lost 9 bases. Based on the CDR3 plus reference TRBV19 and TRBJ2-1, the full variable domain is DGGITQSPKYLFRKEGQNVTLSCEQNLNHDAMYWYRQDPGQGLRLIYYSQIVNDFQKGDIAEGYSVSREKKESFPLTVTSAQKNPTAFYLCASSTSTSSGRASEQFFGPGTRLTVL.

This sequence joins TRBV28 and TRBJ1-6, with 9 bases matching TRBD1. The germline V gene encodes CDR1 MDHEN and CDR2 SYDVKM. V shed 0 bases, J shed 13 bases, and the junction held 10 bases outside the gene matches. The CDR3 runs 16 residues. The CDR3 DNA reads as TGTGCCAGCAGTTTATGGGGACAGGGAAAAAGGTCCCCCCTCCACTTT. It codes for CASSLWGQGKRSPLHF.

The chain couples TRBV28 to TRBJ2-1; D possibly corresponds to TRBD1 (7 bases). Trimming cost V 8 bases and J 0 bases, with 17 bases left between them. The CDR3 runs to 16 residues. CDR1 MDHEN and CDR2 SYDVKM come from the germline V gene. This chain's CDR3 is CASAQGGSRSYNEQFF. CDR3 nucleotides: TGTGCCAGCGCCCAGGGGGGCTCTCGCTCCTACAATGAGCAGTTCTTC.